Here is one TCR beta chain with its context. Its antigen is unknown. A junction end diverges from the germline sequence, so it may reflect a read error. Staining for CD45RO/CCR7/CD25/CD127/CD95/CD27 allowed sorting of CD4+ naive, central memory, regulatory and stem cell-like memory cells. Germline V gives CDR1 SEHNR, CDR2 FQNEAQ (reference sequence). CDR3 length: 12 amino acids. This entry is derived from a study of beta chain features in type 1 diabetes. Study-level findings and limits: Patients with type 1 diabetes showed fewer VDJ junction insertions and more deletions. For TCRB rearrangement, an influence of HLA type remained unresolved here. When Type 1 diabetes patients were examined, their TCRB CDR3s proved moderately but significantly shorter in all four CD4+ subsets.

Since all of the isolated RNA was reverse transcribed, expressed TCRB transcripts were what got sequenced. The table came from immunoSEQ multiplex PCR; TCRdb's copy has only in-frame clones and leaves some out. The sample holds more than 550,000 clones, over 12% seen once. The TCR sequence derives from a young man with type 1 diabetes. The chain employs TRBV7-9 and TRBJ1-2; a weak D match, TRBD1 (5 bases). The specimen was naive CD4+ T cells from blood. CDR3 protein: CVSMRGNQGYTF. The CDR3 region has the DNA TGCGTGTCAATGAGGGGCAACCAGGGCTACACCTTC.